A selection of T cell receptor beta chains follows, all from one sample in a study of blood T cell repertoires in COVID-19. TCRdb keeps only in-frame clones here, not all; method: immunoSEQ multiplex PCR. In the table there are over 110,000 clones, approximately 87% of which are singletons. The sample consisted of PBMCs or T cells enriched from blood (not recorded which). These receptors originate from a middle-aged man in a cohort exposed to, infected with or recovered from COVID-19 (not recorded which). The CDR3 runs from the conserved cysteine through the conserved F or W. Fields, in order: V gene, clone size, D gene, J gene, CDR3 protein, CDR3 DNA. A D gene is named only where the DNA matches it firmly. Expanded clones are given a class, and other clones once, few, many or no size at all.

V: TRBV4-1; size: NA; D: TRBD1; J: TRBJ1-2; CDR3: CASSPRDRGGNGYTF; DNA: TGCGCCAGCAGCCCAAGAGACAGGGGCGGAAACGGCTACACCTTC
V: TRBV20-1; size: few; D: NA; J: TRBJ1-1; CDR3: CSAASGSEAFF; DNA: TGCAGTGCCGCATCCGGGTCTGAAGCTTTCTTT
V: TRBV18; size: NA; D: NA; J: TRBJ2-3; CDR3: CASSPQAGARSTDTQYF; DNA: TGTGCCAGCTCACCACAGGCAGGGGCCCGTAGCACAGATACGCAGTATTTT
V: TRBV10-1; size: few; D: TRBD2; J: TRBJ2-2; CDR3: CASSGRESSGELFF; DNA: TGCGCCAGCTCCGGGAGGGAGAGTAGCGGGGAGCTGTTTTTT
V: TRBV5-1; size: NA; D: NA; J: TRBJ1-2; CDR3: CASSADSTYGYTF; DNA: TGCGCCAGCAGCGCCGACAGCACGTATGGCTACACCTTC
V: TRBV29-1; size: once; D: NA; J: TRBJ2-2; CDR3: CSVAGDRSNTGELFF; DNA: TGCAGCGTTGCGGGGGACAGATCGAACACCGGGGAGCTGTTTTTT
V: TRBV28; size: NA; D: NA; J: TRBJ1-6; CDR3: CASRPQGSSYNSPLHF; DNA: TGTGCCAGCAGGCCCCAGGGGAGCTCCTATAATTCACCCCTCCACTTT
V: TRBV18; size: few; D: NA; J: TRBJ2-7; CDR3: CASSPGVGTPGEQYF; DNA: TGTGCCAGCTCACCAGGTGTGGGGACTCCGGGCGAGCAGTACTTC
V: TRBV10-3; size: NA; D: NA; J: TRBJ1-1; CDR3: CAIMGAEAFF; DNA: TGTGCCATCATGGGCGCTGAAGCTTTCTTT
V: TRBV7-8; size: NA; D: TRBD1; J: TRBJ1-5; CDR3: CASSWTGRQPQHF; DNA: TGTGCCAGCAGCTGGACAGGGAGGCAGCCCCAGCATTTT
V: TRBV4-3; size: NA; D: TRBD2; J: TRBJ2-2; CDR3: CASSQAPSGGNTGELFF; DNA: TGCGCCAGCAGCCAAGCCCCTAGCGGGGGGAACACCGGGGAGCTGTTTTTT
V: TRBV7-9; size: NA; D: TRBD1; J: TRBJ1-2; CDR3: CASSPGGRENYGYTF; DNA: TGTGCCAGCAGTCCAGGGGGCAGGGAAAACTATGGCTACACCTTC
V: TRBV6-5; size: NA; D: TRBD1; J: TRBJ1-2; CDR3: CASSPDRYYGYTF; DNA: TGTGCCAGCAGCCCGGACAGGTACTATGGCTACACCTTC
V: TRBV15; size: NA; D: NA; J: TRBJ1-2; CDR3: CATSRGELYGYTF; DNA: TGTGCCACCAGCAGAGGGGAGCTCTATGGCTACACCTTC
V: TRBV7-9; size: NA; D: NA; J: TRBJ1-1; CDR3: CASSYSNTEAFF; DNA: TGTGCCAGCAGCTACAGCAACACTGAAGCTTTCTTT
V: TRBV27; size: once; D: NA; J: TRBJ1-2; CDR3: CASSLLASGGYTF; DNA: TGTGCCAGCAGTTTATTAGCTAGTGGCGGCTACACCTTC
V: TRBV12-3/TRBV12-4; size: NA; D: NA; J: TRBJ2-7; CDR3: CASSLTPYEQYF; DNA: TGTGCCAGCAGTTTAACTCCCTACGAGCAGTACTTC
V: TRBV18; size: few; D: NA; J: TRBJ1-2; CDR3: CASSPSDSRGYTF; DNA: TGTGCCAGCTCACCATCGGACAGCCGGGGCTACACCTTC
V: TRBV28; size: NA; D: NA; J: TRBJ2-7; CDR3: CASSTGTAGIYEQYF; DNA: TGTGCCAGCAGTACCGGGACGGCGGGGATCTACGAGCAGTACTTC
V: TRBV10-3; size: NA; D: NA; J: TRBJ2-7; CDR3: CAISEVADEQYF; DNA: TGTGCCATCAGTGAAGTAGCGGACGAGCAGTACTTC
V: TRBV6-1; size: NA; D: NA; J: TRBJ1-3; CDR3: CASSERWASSGNTIYF; DNA: TGTGCCAGCAGTGAAAGGTGGGCGAGCTCTGGAAACACCATATATTTT
V: TRBV4-3; size: NA; D: TRBD1; J: TRBJ1-4; CDR3: CASSQDRAGGEKLFF; DNA: TGCGCCAGCAGCCAAGATAGGGCAGGGGGTGAAAAACTGTTTTTT
V: TRBV19; size: NA; D: NA; J: TRBJ2-1; CDR3: CASSISGTYNEQFF; DNA: TGTGCCAGTAGTATAAGCGGTACCTACAATGAGCAGTTCTTC
V: TRBV2; size: NA; D: NA; J: TRBJ1-5; CDR3: CASAGRDLNQPQHF; DNA: TGTGCCAGCGCGGGACGTGACCTCAATCAGCCCCAGCATTTT
V: TRBV5-6; size: NA; D: TRBD1; J: TRBJ2-5; CDR3: CASRGLGQKETQYF; DNA: TGTGCCAGCAGGGGGTTGGGACAGAAAGAGACCCAGTACTTC
V: TRBV6-6; size: NA; D: TRBD1; J: TRBJ1-2; CDR3: CASRSDRGYGYTF; DNA: TGTGCCAGCAGGTCGGACAGGGGCTACGGCTACACCTTC
V: TRBV10-2; size: NA; D: TRBD2; J: TRBJ2-7; CDR3: CASRIAGGPPEQYF; DNA: TGCGCCAGCAGGATAGCGGGAGGGCCCCCCGAGCAGTACTTC
V: TRBV14; size: NA; D: NA; J: TRBJ2-7; CDR3: CASSQTGHRDEQYF; DNA: TGTGCCAGCAGCCAAACAGGACACCGGGACGAGCAGTACTTC
V: TRBV19; size: NA; D: NA; J: TRBJ1-4; CDR3: CASSTASIATNEKLFF; DNA: TGTGCCAGTAGTACAGCGTCCATAGCGACTAATGAAAAACTGTTTTTT
V: TRBV18; size: NA; D: NA; J: TRBJ2-3; CDR3: CASSPLAGGTDTQYF; DNA: TGTGCCAGCTCACCCCTTGCCGGGGGCACAGATACGCAGTATTTT